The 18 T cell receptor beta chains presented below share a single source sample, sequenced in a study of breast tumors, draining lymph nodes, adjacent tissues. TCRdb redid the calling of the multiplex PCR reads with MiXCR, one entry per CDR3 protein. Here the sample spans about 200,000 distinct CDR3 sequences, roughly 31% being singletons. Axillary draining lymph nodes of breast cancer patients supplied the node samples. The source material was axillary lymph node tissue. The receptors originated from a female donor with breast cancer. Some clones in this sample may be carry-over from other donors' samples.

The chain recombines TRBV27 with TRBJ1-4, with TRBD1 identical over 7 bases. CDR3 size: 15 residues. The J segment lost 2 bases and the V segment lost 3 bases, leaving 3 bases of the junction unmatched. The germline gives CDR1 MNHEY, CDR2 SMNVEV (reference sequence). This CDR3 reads CASSFSRGTNEKLFF. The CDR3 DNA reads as TGTGCCAGCAGTTTTTCCAGGGGGACTAATGAAAAACTGTTTTTT.

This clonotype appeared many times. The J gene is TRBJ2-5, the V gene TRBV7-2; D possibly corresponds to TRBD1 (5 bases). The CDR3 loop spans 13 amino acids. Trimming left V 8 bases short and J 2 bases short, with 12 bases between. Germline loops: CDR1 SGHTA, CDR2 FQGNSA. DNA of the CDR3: TGTGCCAGCGGTCAGGGCCCTCAAGAGACCCAGTACTTC. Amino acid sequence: CASGQGPQETQYF.

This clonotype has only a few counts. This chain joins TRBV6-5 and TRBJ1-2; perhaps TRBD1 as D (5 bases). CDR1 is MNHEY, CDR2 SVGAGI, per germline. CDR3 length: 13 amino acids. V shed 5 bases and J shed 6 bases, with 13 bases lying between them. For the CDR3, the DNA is TGTGCCAGCAGTCCGGGGCCCGAAGATGGCTACACCTTC. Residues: CASSPGPEDGYTF.

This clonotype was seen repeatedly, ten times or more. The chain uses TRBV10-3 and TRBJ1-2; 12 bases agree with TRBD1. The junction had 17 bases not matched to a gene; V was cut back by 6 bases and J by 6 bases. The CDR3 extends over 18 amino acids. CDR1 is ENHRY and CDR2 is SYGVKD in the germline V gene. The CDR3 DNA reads TGTGCCATCAGGCCCTCCTTGCTCCGGGGACAGGGGGCCCATGGCTACACCTTC. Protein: CAIRPSLLRGQGAHGYTF.

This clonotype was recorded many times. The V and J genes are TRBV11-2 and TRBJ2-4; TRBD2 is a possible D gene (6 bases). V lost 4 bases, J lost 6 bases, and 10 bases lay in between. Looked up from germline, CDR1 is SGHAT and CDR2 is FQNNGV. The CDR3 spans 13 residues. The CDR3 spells CASSYAGSNIQYF. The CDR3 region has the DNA TGTGCCAGCAGCTATGCGGGATCAAACATTCAGTACTTC.

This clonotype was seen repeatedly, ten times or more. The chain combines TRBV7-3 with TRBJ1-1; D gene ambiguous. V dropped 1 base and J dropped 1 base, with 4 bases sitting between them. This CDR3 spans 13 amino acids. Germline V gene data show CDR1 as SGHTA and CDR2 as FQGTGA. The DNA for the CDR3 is TGTGCCAGCAGCTTAAACCGGAACACTGAAGCTTTCTTT. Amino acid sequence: CASSLNRNTEAFF.

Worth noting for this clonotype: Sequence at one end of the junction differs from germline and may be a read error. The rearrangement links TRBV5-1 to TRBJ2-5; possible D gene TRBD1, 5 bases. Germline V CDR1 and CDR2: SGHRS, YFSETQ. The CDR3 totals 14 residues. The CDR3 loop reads CASSLGQGVEPQYF. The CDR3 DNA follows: TGCGCCAGCAGCTTGGGTCAGGGTGTAGAGCCCCAGTACTTC.

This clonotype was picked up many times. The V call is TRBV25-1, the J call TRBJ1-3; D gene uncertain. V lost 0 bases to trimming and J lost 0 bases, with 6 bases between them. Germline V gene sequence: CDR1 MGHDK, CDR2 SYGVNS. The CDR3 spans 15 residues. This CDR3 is CASSEYGVSGNTIYF. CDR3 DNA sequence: TGTGCCAGCAGTGAATATGGGGTCTCTGGAAACACCATATATTTT.

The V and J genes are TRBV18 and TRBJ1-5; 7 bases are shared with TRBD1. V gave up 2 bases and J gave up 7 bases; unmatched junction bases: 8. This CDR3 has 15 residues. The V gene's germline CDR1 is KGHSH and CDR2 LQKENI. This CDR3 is CASSPTGEVGQPQHF. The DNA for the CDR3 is TGTGCCAGCTCACCAACAGGGGAAGTTGGGCAGCCCCAGCATTTT.

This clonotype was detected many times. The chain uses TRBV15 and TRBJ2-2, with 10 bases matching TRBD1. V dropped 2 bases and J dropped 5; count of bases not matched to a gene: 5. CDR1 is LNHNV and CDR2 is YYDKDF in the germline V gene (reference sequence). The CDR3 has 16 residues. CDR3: CATSRPPGQGTGELFF. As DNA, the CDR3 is TGTGCCACCAGCAGACCGCCGGGACAGGGGACCGGGGAGCTGTTTTTT.

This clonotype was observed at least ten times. CDR3 protein: CATSEGGHGRANVLTF. The CDR3, as DNA: TGTGCCACCAGTGAGGGGGGCCACGGTCGGGCCAACGTCCTGACTTTC. The rearrangement uses TRBV24-1 and TRBJ2-6; D could derive from TRBD1 or TRBD2 (6 bases each). The CDR3 loop spans 16 amino acids. V lost 4 bases to trimming and J lost 5 bases, with 14 bases between them. From germline, CDR1 is KGHDR and CDR2 SFDVKD.

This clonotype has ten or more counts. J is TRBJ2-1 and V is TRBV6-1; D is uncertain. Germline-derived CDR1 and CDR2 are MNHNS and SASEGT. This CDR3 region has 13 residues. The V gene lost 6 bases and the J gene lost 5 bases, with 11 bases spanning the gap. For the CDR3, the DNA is TGTGCCAGCAGGAACACAAAGAACAATGAGCAGTTCTTC. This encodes CASRNTKNNEQFF.

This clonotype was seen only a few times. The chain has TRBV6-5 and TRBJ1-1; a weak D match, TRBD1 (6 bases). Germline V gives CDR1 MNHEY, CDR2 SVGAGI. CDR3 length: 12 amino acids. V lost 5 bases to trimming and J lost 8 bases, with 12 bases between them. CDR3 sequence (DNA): TGTGCCAGCAGTCCCGGACAGCTCGAAGCTTTCTTT. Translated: CASSPGQLEAFF.

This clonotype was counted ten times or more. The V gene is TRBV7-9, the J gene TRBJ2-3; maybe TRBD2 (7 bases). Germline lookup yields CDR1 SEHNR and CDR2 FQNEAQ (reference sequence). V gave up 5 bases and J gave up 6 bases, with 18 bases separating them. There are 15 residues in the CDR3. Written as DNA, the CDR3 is TGTGCCAGCAGCCCGACCGAGGGGGGGGGGGATACGCAGTATTTT. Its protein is CASSPTEGGGDTQYF.

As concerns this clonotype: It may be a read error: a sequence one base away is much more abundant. The DNA for the CDR3 is TGTGCCAGCAGCGGGAGGGCCTCCTGCGAGCAGTACTTC. It is translated as CASSGRASCEQYF. The V gene is TRBV3-1, the J gene TRBJ2-7; 7 bases map to TRBD2. Germline V gene lookup returns CDR1 LGHDT and CDR2 YNNKEL (reference sequence). The CDR3 consists of 13 residues.

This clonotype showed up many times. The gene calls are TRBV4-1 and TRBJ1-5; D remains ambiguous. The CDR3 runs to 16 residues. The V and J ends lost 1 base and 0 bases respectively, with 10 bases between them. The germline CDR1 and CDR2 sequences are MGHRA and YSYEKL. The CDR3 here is CASSQVSSYSNQPQHF. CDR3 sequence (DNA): TGCGCCAGCAGCCAAGTCTCCAGCTATAGCAATCAGCCCCAGCATTTT.

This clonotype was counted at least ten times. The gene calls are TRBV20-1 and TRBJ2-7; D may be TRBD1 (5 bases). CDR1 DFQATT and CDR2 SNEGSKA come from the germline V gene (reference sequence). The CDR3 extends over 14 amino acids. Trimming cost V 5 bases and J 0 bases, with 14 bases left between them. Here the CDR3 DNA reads TGCAGTGCTCCCAGGGATTCTCGCTCCTACGAGCAGTACTTC. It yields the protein CSAPRDSRSYEQYF.

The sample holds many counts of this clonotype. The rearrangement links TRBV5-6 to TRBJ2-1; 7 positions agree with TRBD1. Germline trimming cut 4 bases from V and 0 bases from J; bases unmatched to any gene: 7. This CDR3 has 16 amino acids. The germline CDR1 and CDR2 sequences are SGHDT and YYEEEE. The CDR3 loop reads CASSLPGQSSYNEQFF. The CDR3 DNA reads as TGTGCCAGCAGCCTTCCGGGACAGAGCTCCTACAATGAGCAGTTCTTC.